The 23 T cell receptor beta chains below were found in one sample sequenced in a study of OX40 agonist ivuxolimab in advanced cancers. Assay used: immunoSEQ multiplex PCR; TCRdb lists only in-frame clones, some missing. This table holds approximately 92,000 clones, about 96% found once. The specimen comprised CD4+ or CD8+ T cells sorted from blood, sampled in a trial of the OX40 agonist ivuxolimab. The source is an adult with an advanced solid tumor such as melanoma, head and neck, liver or kidney cancer.

The V call is TRBV21-1, the J call TRBJ1-5; the table's D call of TRBD1 was not tested on the DNA. TRBV21-1 is described as a pseudogene. The CDR3 spans 14 residues. The CDR3 bases are TGTGCCAGCAGTAGTTCAGGGGCTGATCAGCCCCAGCATTTT. Amino acid sequence: CASSSSGADQPQHF.

V usage is TRBV27 and J usage is TRBJ2-2; D possibly corresponds to TRBD1 (6 bases). Trimming shortened V by 4 bases and J by 4 bases, and 7 bases separated the two germline ends. CDR1 and CDR2 from the germline V gene are MNHEY and SMNVEV (reference sequence). There are 13 residues in the CDR3. Written as DNA, the CDR3 is TGTGCCAGCAGTTCGGACAGCACCGGGGAGCTGTTTTTT. Translation gives CASSSDSTGELFF.

V is TRBV7-3 and J is TRBJ2-4, with 8 bases lining up with TRBD1. Germline V lookup: CDR1 SGHTA, CDR2 FQGTGA. With V trimmed by 5 bases and J by 9 bases, 9 bases remained unmatched. The CDR3 totals 14 residues. In DNA form, the CDR3 reads TGTGCCAGCAGCCCCCATCCACAGGGGGGCATTCAGTACTTC. This translates into CASSPHPQGGIQYF.

CDR3 DNA: TGTGCCAGCAGCTCGTACCCGCAAGGACAGGGCAATCAGCCCCAGCATTTT. As protein: CASSSYPQGQGNQPQHF. The rearrangement uses TRBV7-8 and TRBJ1-5; 7 nucleotides line up with TRBD1. The CDR3 is made up of 17 amino acids. The junction had 11 bases not matched to a gene; V was cut back by 4 bases and J by 2 bases. CDR1 SGHVS and CDR2 FQNEAQ come from the germline V gene. Combining the CDR3 with reference TRBV7-8 and TRBJ1-5 gives the whole variable domain GAGVSQSPRYKVAKRGQDVALRCDPISGHVSLFWYQQALGQGPEFLTYFQNEAQLDKSGLPSDRFFAERPEGSVSTLKIQRTQQEDSAVYLCASSSYPQGQGNQPQHFGDGTRLSIL.

V usage is TRBV6-6 and J usage is TRBJ1-5; D gene uncertain. V was clipped by 2 bases and J by 5 bases, with 13 bases between them. This CDR3 comprises 15 residues. CDR1 is MNHNY and CDR2 is SVGAGI in the germline V gene (reference sequence). CDR3 bases: TGTGCCAGCAGTTACATGAATAGGGCACATCAGCCCCAGCATTTT. This encodes CASSYMNRAHQPQHF.

The chain is built from TRBV11-3 and TRBJ2-3; D unresolved. This CDR3 has 13 residues. V was pared by 5 bases and J by 2 bases, with 8 bases between. Germline CDR1 is SGHNT and CDR2 is YENEEA. The CDR3 DNA reads as TGTGCCAGCAGCCTAATGAACACAGATACGCAGTATTTT. Its protein is CASSLMNTDTQYF.

The CDR3 sequence: CASSSRDVRSYNEQFF. CDR3 sequence (DNA): TGTGCCAGCAGCTCAAGGGACGTTAGATCCTACAATGAGCAGTTCTTC. This chain links TRBV7-9 with TRBJ2-1, with D perhaps TRBD1 or TRBD2 (5 bases each). The length of the CDR3 is 16 residues. Germline lookup yields CDR1 SEHNR and CDR2 FQNEAQ (reference sequence). Trimming removed 4 bases at V and 1 base at J, with 14 bases between.

The chain couples TRBV7-6 to TRBJ2-5, with D possibly called TRBD1 or TRBD2 (6 bases each). Germline CDR1 and CDR2: SGHVS and FNYEAQ. The germline V and J ends were trimmed by 6 bases and 4 bases, with 12 bases remaining between them. This CDR3 is built from 13 residues. The CDR3 DNA reads as TGTGCCAGCAGGGAAGGGGGAGGAGAGACCCAGTACTTC. This gives the protein CASREGGGETQYF.

The chain uses TRBV4-1 and TRBJ2-2, with TRBD2 matching 9 bases. V lost 3 bases, J lost 8 bases, and 4 bases stayed unmatched. The CDR3 is 14 amino acids. Per germline, CDR1 MGHRA and CDR2 YSYEKL. CDR3 protein: CASSHGGGAGELFF. In DNA form, the CDR3 reads TGCGCCAGCAGCCACGGCGGGGGGGCTGGGGAGCTGTTTTTT.

The chain carries TRBV27 and TRBJ2-7; 11 nucleotides match TRBD1. The CDR3 contains 15 residues. Germline V CDR1 and CDR2: MNHEY, SMNVEV (reference sequence). J gave up 5 bases and V 6 bases, and 9 bases lay outside the gene matches. The CDR3 region has the DNA TGTGCCAGCAGCGTCGGACAGGGGGCTAGAAACGAGCAGTACTTC. Its protein is CASSVGQGARNEQYF.

The V and J genes are TRBV4-3 and TRBJ2-5, with 12 nucleotides matching TRBD2. The better agreement between TRBJ2-7 and the DNA end casts doubt on the J call. Germline V gives CDR1 LGHNA, CDR2 YSLEER. There are 15 residues in the CDR3. The chain's CDR3 is CASSPTSGGSYEQYF. CDR3 bases: TGCGCCAGCAGCCCGACTAGCGGGGGCTCCTACGAGCAGTACTTC.

V gene TRBV25-1 combines with J gene TRBJ2-1, with TRBD2 matching 12 bases. The germline V gene encodes CDR1 MGHDK and CDR2 SYGVNS. This CDR3 is built from 18 residues. J lost 2 bases, V lost 4 bases, and 9 bases had no gene match. CDR3 DNA: TGTGCCAGCAGTGGACTAGCGGGAGTAGGCTATACCTACAATGAGCAGTTCTTC. Translated: CASSGLAGVGYTYNEQFF.

J is TRBJ2-7 and V is TRBV7-9; D may be TRBD1 (6 bases). The CDR3 is 12 amino acids. Per germline, CDR1 SEHNR and CDR2 FQNEAQ (reference sequence). Trimming took 4 bases from V and 2 from J, leaving 6 bases between them. The CDR3 loop is CASSWDTYEQYF. The DNA for the CDR3 is TGTGCCAGCAGCTGGGACACCTACGAGCAGTACTTC.

The chain has TRBV5-1 and TRBJ2-2, with TRBD2 identical over 12 bases. The CDR3 consists of 16 residues. CDR1 is SGHRS and CDR2 is YFSETQ in the germline V gene. With V trimmed by 4 bases and J by 4 bases, 5 bases remained unmatched. In DNA, the CDR3 is TGCGCCAGCAGCACAGGACTAGCGGGGCCCACCGGGGAGCTGTTTTTT. The encoded protein is CASSTGLAGPTGELFF.

V and J are TRBV14 and TRBJ2-2, with D hard to call. Germline V gene lookup returns CDR1 SGHDN and CDR2 FVKESK. The CDR3 loop spans 14 amino acids. The germline V and J ends were trimmed by 3 bases and 0 bases, with 5 bases remaining between them. Here the CDR3 DNA reads TGTGCCAGCAGCCAGGGGTCGAACACCGGGGAGCTGTTTTTT. This codes for CASSQGSNTGELFF.

The V call is TRBV28, the J call TRBJ1-5; TRBD1 matches 8 bases. Trimming cost V 4 bases and J 0 bases; bases outside gene matches: 11. The CDR3 is 18 amino acids. Germline CDR1 and CDR2: MDHEN and SYDVKM. The CDR3 is CASSSGQGSTYSNQPQHF. In DNA form, the CDR3 reads TGTGCCAGCAGTTCAGGACAGGGTTCTACTTATAGCAATCAGCCCCAGCATTTT. Combining the CDR3 with reference TRBV28 and TRBJ1-5 gives the whole variable domain DVKVTQSSRYLVKRTGEKVFLECVQDMDHENMFWYRQDPGLGLRLIYFSYDVKMKEKGDIPEGYSVSREKKERFSLILESASTNQTSMYLCASSSGQGSTYSNQPQHFGDGTRLSIL.

The chain has TRBV16 and TRBJ1-2; D is undetermined. This CDR3 contains 13 residues. In germline, CDR1 is KGHSY, CDR2 FQNENV. Trimming cost V 0 bases and J 10 bases, with 12 bases left between them. The chain's CDR3 is CASSQSVGAYYTF. DNA of the CDR3: TGTGCCAGCAGCCAATCCGTGGGAGCATACTACACCTTC. The full variable domain, completed using reference TRBV16 and TRBJ1-2, is GEEVAQTPKHLVRGEGQKAKLYCAPIKGHSYVFWYQQVLKNEFKFLISFQNENVFDETGMPKERFSAKCLPNSPCSLEIQATKLEDSAVYFCASSQSVGAYYTFGSGTRLTVV.

V and J are TRBV19 and TRBJ2-3; unclear D gene. Per the germline V gene, CDR1 is LNHDA and CDR2 is SQIVND (reference sequence). Trimming took 2 bases from V and 2 from J, leaving 11 bases between them. The CDR3 consists of 15 residues. CDR3 sequence reads: CASSIILTSTDTQYF. DNA of the CDR3: TGTGCCAGTAGTATAATCCTGACATCCACAGATACGCAGTATTTT.

V usage is TRBV7-2 and J usage is TRBJ2-1, with D perhaps matching TRBD1 or TRBD2 (5 bases each). CDR3 length: 16 residues. V was shortened by 1 base and J by 2 bases, with 12 bases between the two germline ends. Per the germline V gene, CDR1 is SGHTA and CDR2 is FQGNSA. CDR3 in amino acids: CASSLGDASPYNEQFF. The CDR3, as DNA: TGTGCCAGCAGCTTAGGGGACGCCTCACCCTACAATGAGCAGTTCTTC.

The V and J genes are TRBV5-5 and TRBJ1-1, with D possibly TRBD1 on 6 matching bases. The V end lost 0 bases, the J end lost 0 bases, and 9 bases lay between the germline ends. The germline V gene encodes CDR1 SGHKS and CDR2 YYEKEE (reference sequence). The CDR3 is made up of 15 amino acids. DNA of the CDR3: TGTGCCAGCAGCTTGGTAAGGGGGGTGAACACTGAAGCTTTCTTT. It specifies CASSLVRGVNTEAFF.

V usage is TRBV7-3 and J usage is TRBJ1-3; D not certain. From germline, CDR1 is SGHTA and CDR2 FQGTGA. Deletions cut 5 bases from V and 0 bases from J, with 11 bases between. CDR3 length: 15 amino acids. The CDR3 region is CASSPGWGSGNTIYF. CDR3 nucleotides: TGTGCCAGCAGCCCCGGTTGGGGCTCTGGAAACACCATATATTTT.

V gene TRBV7-9 combines with J gene TRBJ1-6, with 7 bases fitting TRBD1. After removal of 4 bases from V and 0 bases from J, the junction contained 3 bases not matched to a gene. This CDR3 is built from 16 residues. In germline, CDR1 is SEHNR, CDR2 FQNEAQ (reference sequence). CDR3 DNA sequence: TGTGCCAGCAGCTCAGGGGGGGGCTCCTATAATTCACCCCTCCACTTT. This encodes CASSSGGGSYNSPLHF.

This chain connects TRBV7-9 to TRBJ2-7, with D possibly matching TRBD2 (5 bases). The V gene's germline CDR1 is SEHNR and CDR2 FQNEAQ (reference sequence). The CDR3 extends over 16 amino acids. V was pared by 5 bases and J by 3 bases, with 20 bases between. DNA for the CDR3: TGTGCCAGCAGCACAACCCTCGGGGAGAACTACTACGAGCAGTACTTC. Protein product: CASSTTLGENYYEQYF.